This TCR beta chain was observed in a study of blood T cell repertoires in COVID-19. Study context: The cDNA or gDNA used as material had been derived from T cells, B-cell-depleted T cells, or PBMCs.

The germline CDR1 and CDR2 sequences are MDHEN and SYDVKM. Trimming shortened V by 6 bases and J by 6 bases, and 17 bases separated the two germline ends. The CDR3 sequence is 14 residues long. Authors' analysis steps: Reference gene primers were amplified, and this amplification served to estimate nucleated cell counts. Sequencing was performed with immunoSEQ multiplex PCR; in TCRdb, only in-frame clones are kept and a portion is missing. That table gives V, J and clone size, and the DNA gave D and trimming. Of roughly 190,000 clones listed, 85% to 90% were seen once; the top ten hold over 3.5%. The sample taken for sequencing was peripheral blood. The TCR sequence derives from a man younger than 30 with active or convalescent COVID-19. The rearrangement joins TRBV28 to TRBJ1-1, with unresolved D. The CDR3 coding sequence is TGTGCCAGCAGCTCCGGATCCCTGGACTCTGAAGCTTTCTTT. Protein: CASSSGSLDSEAFF.